This is a list of T cell receptor beta chains from one sample in a study of T cells in pancreatic ductal adenocarcinoma. Profiled with immunoSEQ multiplex PCR; TCRdb holds only in-frame clones, not every one. Found here are about 100,000 clones, about 95% of them singletons; the top ten hold roughly 3.1%. The sequenced sample was PBMCs. The receptors were sampled from a human donor with pancreatic ductal adenocarcinoma. CDR3s include the opening cysteine and the closing phenylalanine or tryptophan. D genes are given only for firm matches. Clone size is not always given. Where it is, it says once, few, many or a class for expanded clones.

j_call clone_size d_call v_call cdr3_nt cdr3_aa
TRBJ2-1 few - TRBV11-1 TGTGCCAGCAGCTTAGAAACTAGCAGCAATGAGCAGTTCTTC CASSLETSSNEQFF
TRBJ2-7 - - TRBV27 TGTGCCAGCAGTTCACAAATGACAGCCTACGAGCAGTACTTC CASSSQMTAYEQYF
TRBJ1-3 - - TRBV5-1 TGCGCCAGCAGCACGGGTGGAAACACCATATATTTT CASSTGGNTIYF
TRBJ2-2 - TRBD2 TRBV2 TGTGCCAGCAGCGGACTAGCGGGAGCGGCCGGGGAGCTGTTTTTT CASSGLAGAAGELFF
TRBJ2-7 - TRBD1 TRBV7-2 TGTGCCAGCAGCATTCCCATAAGGGGGCTCAGCTCCTACGAGCAGTACTTC CASSIPIRGLSSYEQYF
TRBJ2-1 - - TRBV10-2 TGCGCCAGCAGTGAGTCCCTAGCCGGGCAGTTCTTC CASSESLAGQFF
TRBJ2-5 - TRBD2 TRBV7-2 TGTGCCAGCAGCTTAGATGTGGGGGGGGAGACCCAGTACTTC CASSLDVGGETQYF
TRBJ2-3 - TRBD2 TRBV9 TGTGCCAGCAGCTGGGGACTAGCGGTGACAGATACGCAGTATTTT CASSWGLAVTDTQYF
TRBJ2-7 - - TRBV28 TGTGCCAGCAGTTTACCAGACGAGCAGTACTTC CASSLPDEQYF
TRBJ1-5 - - TRBV12-5 TGTGCTAGTGCCGGGGATAATCAGCCCCAGCATTTT CASAGDNQPQHF
TRBJ1-1 - - TRBV29-1 TGCAGCGTTGGAGGATACACTGAAGCTTTCTTT CSVGGYTEAFF
TRBJ1-1 - - TRBV2 TGTGCCAGCAGTGTGTTGCAGATATTAGCTTTCTTT CASSVLQILAFF
TRBJ2-1 - TRBD2 TRBV5-6 TGTGCCAGCAGCTTGTACCGGGAGGGCCGAGATGAGCAGTTCTTC CASSLYREGRDEQFF
TRBJ2-2 - - TRBV10-3 TGTGCCATCGGAGGGAACACCGGGGAGCTGTTTTTT CAIGGNTGELFF
TRBJ2-7 - TRBD1 TRBV7-2 TGTGCCAGCAGCCCCGGGACAGGGATTGTCCACGAGCAGTACTTC CASSPGTGIVHEQYF
TRBJ2-2 once - TRBV27 TGTGCCAGCAGGTCTTTCCCTGTTGCCGGGGAGCTGTTTTTT CASRSFPVAGELFF
TRBJ2-7 - - TRBV7-2 TGTGCCAGCAGCGTGAGTTTGGCGGATGAGCAGTACTTC CASSVSLADEQYF
TRBJ1-5 - TRBD1 TRBV19 TGTGCCAGTAGTGGCACAGGGGGGCAGCCCCAGCATTTT CASSGTGGQPQHF
TRBJ2-1 - - TRBV5-1 TGCGCCAGCAGCTTAAGGGGGAGTGGGTATGAGCAGTTCTTC CASSLRGSGYEQFF
TRBJ1-5 once - TRBV6-5 TGTGCCAGCAGTTACGGGCGGGGAGACCAGCCCCAGCATTTT CASSYGRGDQPQHF
TRBJ1-2 - TRBD1 TRBV6-1 TGTGCCAGCAGTAAACGGACAGGCCCTGGGGGCTACACCTTC CASSKRTGPGGYTF
TRBJ2-2 - - TRBV10-1 TGCGCCAGCAGTGTGGAGGGCACCGGGGAGCTGTTTTTT CASSVEGTGELFF
TRBJ2-5 - - TRBV5-1 TGCGCCAGCAGCTTGATTCCAGGCCAAGAGACCCAGTACTTC CASSLIPGQETQYF
TRBJ2-1 - TRBD1 TRBV11-2 TGTGCCAGCAGCTTAACCCTAGGGACAGGATACAATGAGCAGTTCTTC CASSLTLGTGYNEQFF
TRBJ1-2 once - TRBV29-1 TGCAGCGTTGAACGACCCGCGGACAGCTCGTTTTATGGCTACACCTTC CSVERPADSSFYGYTF
TRBJ2-1 - - TRBV28 TGTGCCACCCGCGGGAATCCCGGCTCCTACAATGAGCAGTTCTTC CATRGNPGSYNEQFF
TRBJ1-1 - TRBD1 TRBV28 TGTGCCAGTCTAACAGGGGGGACTGAAGCTTTCTTT CASLTGGTEAFF
TRBJ2-7 - TRBD2 TRBV5-4 TGTGCCAGCAGCTTGTTTTTTAAAGCGGGGGACGAGCAGTACTTC CASSLFFKAGDEQYF
TRBJ2-7 - - TRBV28 TGTGCCAGCGCTGGCTTCTACGAGCAGTACTTC CASAGFYEQYF
TRBJ2-3 - TRBD1 TRBV2 TGTGCCAGTCAGACAGGGATATTAAATACGCAGTATTTT CASQTGILNTQYF
TRBJ2-1 - TRBD2 TRBV7-8 TGTGCCAGCAGGGTTTCGGGGACTAGCGGCTACAATGAGCAGTTCTTC CASRVSGTSGYNEQFF
TRBJ2-7 - TRBD2 TRBV4-2 TGTGCCAGCAGCCAAGTTCTAGCGGGAGGGGGGGAGCAGTACTTC CASSQVLAGGGEQYF
TRBJ2-5 - - TRBV11-2 TGTGCCAGCAGCTTAGGGGGGCTAGGGACCCAGTACTTC CASSLGGLGTQYF
TRBJ1-2 - - TRBV21-1 TGTGCCAGCAGCAAAAGCACGAGGCCCTTCTATGGCTACACCTTC CASSKSTRPFYGYTF
TRBJ2-1 - TRBD2 TRBV10-3 TGTGCCATCAGTGTACAGCGGGAGCAAGGGGAGCAGTTCTTC CAISVQREQGEQFF
TRBJ2-7 - - TRBV6-1 TGTGCCAGCACCTGGGGGCCAGGTAGCGACGAGCAGTACTTC CASTWGPGSDEQYF
TRBJ1-1 - - TRBV15 TGTGCCACCAGCAGGGGGTGGGGGGGAAGGACTGAAGCTTTCTTT CATSRGWGGRTEAFF
TRBJ1-3 - TRBD1 TRBV10-3 TGTGCCATCAGCAGGGGGACAGGGCGTTCTGGAAACACCATATATTTT CAISRGTGRSGNTIYF
TRBJ1-1 - - TRBV18 TGTGCCAGCTCATCCTCCGAGAGTGAAGCTTTCTTT CASSSSESEAFF
TRBJ2-3 once TRBD2 TRBV5-4 TGTGCCAGCAGCTTGATGTTAGCGGGAGGAACAGATACGCAGTATTTT CASSLMLAGGTDTQYF
TRBJ2-4 - TRBD1 TRBV20-1 TGCAGTGCAGCCGGGACAGGGCCCCACTTC CSAAGTGPHF
TRBJ2-7 - - TRBV6-5 TGTGCCAGCAGAGTAGACTCCCAAGTGCAGTACTTC CASRVDSQVQYF
TRBJ2-5 - - TRBV10-3 TGTGCCATCAAGGGGCAGGGACAAGAGACCCAGTACTTC CAIKGQGQETQYF
TRBJ2-1 - - TRBV9 TGTGCCAGCAGCGTAGAGAGCAATGAGCAGTTCTTC CASSVESNEQFF
TRBJ2-7 once - TRBV7-2 TGTGCCAGCCGACTTAGTGCAGGGTTCGGAACCTACGAGCAGTACTTC CASRLSAGFGTYEQYF
TRBJ1-2 - - TRBV19 TGTGCCAGTAGGGGCGGGGATGGCTACACCTTC CASRGGDGYTF
TRBJ1-5 few TRBD1 TRBV6-5 TGTGCCAGCAGCCGAGGACAGGGCGATCAGCCCCAGCATTTT CASSRGQGDQPQHF
TRBJ2-2 once TRBD1 TRBV6-1 TGTGCCAGTGGGACAGGGGGAGACACCGGGGAGCTGTTTTTT CASGTGGDTGELFF
TRBJ2-7 - - TRBV7-2 TGTGCCAGCAGCTGGGGGGAGAAGCTGGACGAGCAGTACTTC CASSWGEKLDEQYF
TRBJ2-3 - - TRBV7-6 TGTGCCAGCAGCCCAGATCTAGATACGCAGTATTTT CASSPDLDTQYF
TRBJ2-7 - - TRBV11-2 TGTGCCAGCAGTTCTCAGTACTACGAGCAGTACTTC CASSSQYYEQYF
TRBJ2-7 - - TRBV30 TGTGCCTGGAGTGCCTTCCCGAATCGGGGGGCTGGTGAGCAGTACTTC CAWSAFPNRGAGEQYF
TRBJ2-2 - - TRBV5-1 TGCGCCAGCAGCCCCCTATCGAACACCGGGGAGCTGTTTTTT CASSPLSNTGELFF
TRBJ1-5 - - TRBV18 TGTGCCAGCTCACCAAAGGCGGATCAGCCCCAGCATTTT CASSPKADQPQHF
TRBJ2-4 - TRBD1 TRBV29-1 TGCAGCGTCCGGACAGGGGGCAACATTCAGTACTTC CSVRTGGNIQYF
TRBJ1-1 - - TRBV6-1 TGTGCCAGCAGTGAGCCAGGGATTCTTGCTGAAGCTTTCTTT CASSEPGILAEAFF
TRBJ1-2 - - TRBV7-9 TGTGCCAGCAGCATCGGGGTAGGGAGATTGGGGAACTATGGCTACACCTTC CASSIGVGRLGNYGYTF